This TCR beta chain was profiled in a study of T cell responses to AZD1222 COVID-19 vaccine (dated by TCRdb to 2020 to 2022). Background on the whole study: Because spike-specific TCR depth and breadth did not differ between the two schedules, AZD1222 recipients who got a second dose at roughly 4 weeks were pooled with those who got a second dose at roughly 12 weeks. TCR sequencing was performed for about 250 trial participants, of whom about 200 were given two doses of AZD1222 and around 25 were given two doses of MenACWY control vaccine. Enrollment into the trials was organized by age into subgroups of 18-55, 56-69 and 70-plus years, and those subgroups contained roughly 150, 30 and 60 TCR-sequenced participants, respectively. Overall study results and their limits: In the small 56-69-year group, the increase in depth fell short of significance, most likely because of low power. Participants were mostly white British and included more females than males, and it was suggested by the authors that clonal diversity may have been underestimated. The vaccine-associated CD4 TCRs covered the entire spike protein, and the dominant responses fell in regions 160-218 and 743-854. After two AZD1222 doses, both the breadth and the depth of spike-specific TCRs were significantly higher than at day 0 and than in MenACWY recipients. Reportedly, close to half of the unique spike-specific TCRs recognized epitopes lying outside the regions that are mutated in the B.1.351 and B.1.1.7 variants. Conclusions about previously exposed vaccinees were limited because only six AZD1222 recipients were SARS-CoV-2 seropositive at baseline. Because no day 14 peak-response samples were available, repertoires were characterized only after the peak T cell response.

The sample's time point label, in plain terms: baseline before first vaccination. Vaccinee samples came from UK trials COV001 and COV002, including a single-blind randomized controlled phase 2/3 trial of AZD1222 (ChAdOx1 nCoV-19) in healthy adults. Trial participant PBMC samples were collected at day 0 and day 28 after the second dose for TCRbeta chain sequencing. At the junction V is shortened by 6 bases and J by 6 bases; bases outside the gene matches: 11. From its cysteine to its phenylalanine, the CDR3 spans 15 amino acids. Here the CDR3 DNA is all that survives: 45 bases in frame from base 1. The germline V gene provides CDR1 SNHLY and CDR2 FYNNEI. The CDR3 regions of human TCRbeta chains were analyzed by immunosequencing. Per the authors' processing: TCRs in the repertoires were matched against a reference library of SARS-CoV-2-specific TCRs that had been generated with the MIRA antigen-specificity platform. Breadth was defined as the fraction of unique TCRs that were SARS-CoV-2-associated, and depth was defined as the fraction of total T cells that were SARS-CoV-2-associated. Each spike-specific TCR was assigned to its reactive spike region and to a CD4 or CD8 class using the MIRA data. Log10-transformed breadth and depth values were compared by one-way ANOVA with Sidak's multiple comparisons tests. TCRdb limited this immuneACCESS table to in-frame rearrangements with V and J called. A share of clones is missing; checked studies link under half to unresolved V genes, and the rest is unexplained. V, J and clone size are taken as reported in that table, and D and trimming were inferred from the DNA itself. The sample table holds 120,000 or so clones, of which 80% to 90% were seen once. The ten largest make up about 9.4% of the sample.

Comment on this clone: Its antigen is currently not known. One base away there is no much larger clone; base qualities are not given.

The sequence links TRBV2 to TRBJ2-3; 8 central bases correspond to TRBD2. This receptor was taken from an adult in good health. The sample here was peripheral blood, taken on day 0 of AZD1222 vaccination. The CDR3 protein: CASSPDGGAGDTQYF. The sequence in DNA is TGTGCCAGCAGCCCTGACGGGGGGGCCGGGGATACGCAGTATTTT.